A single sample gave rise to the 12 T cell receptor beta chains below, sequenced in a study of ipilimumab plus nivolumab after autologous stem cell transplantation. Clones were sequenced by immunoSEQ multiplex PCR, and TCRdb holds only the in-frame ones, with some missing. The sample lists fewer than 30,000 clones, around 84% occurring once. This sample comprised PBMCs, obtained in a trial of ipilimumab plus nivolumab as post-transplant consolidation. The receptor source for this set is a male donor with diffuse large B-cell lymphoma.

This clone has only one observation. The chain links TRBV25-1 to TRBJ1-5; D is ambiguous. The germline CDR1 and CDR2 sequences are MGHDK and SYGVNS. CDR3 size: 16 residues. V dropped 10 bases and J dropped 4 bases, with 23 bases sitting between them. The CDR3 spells CAKPTLLAAFNQPQHF. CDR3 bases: TGTGCCAAGCCCACCCTTTTGGCAGCTTTTAATCAGCCCCAGCATTTT. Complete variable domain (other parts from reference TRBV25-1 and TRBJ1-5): EADIYQTPRYLVIGTGKKITLECSQTMGHDKMYWYQQDPGMELHLIHYSYGVNSTEKGDLSSESTVSRIRTEHFPLTLESARPSHTSQYLCAKPTLLAAFNQPQHFGDGTRLSIL.

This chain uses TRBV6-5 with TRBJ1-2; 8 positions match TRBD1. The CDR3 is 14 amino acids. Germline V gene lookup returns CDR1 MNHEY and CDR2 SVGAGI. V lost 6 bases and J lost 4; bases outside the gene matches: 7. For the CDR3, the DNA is TGTGCCAGCAGAAGGACAGGGACAGCCTATGGCTACACCTTC. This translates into CASRRTGTAYGYTF.

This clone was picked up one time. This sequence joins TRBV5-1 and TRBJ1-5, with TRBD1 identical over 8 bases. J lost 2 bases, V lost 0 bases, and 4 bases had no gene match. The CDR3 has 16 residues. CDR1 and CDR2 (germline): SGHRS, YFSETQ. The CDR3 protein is CASSLAPTGGNQPQHF. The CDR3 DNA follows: TGCGCCAGCAGCTTGGCCCCGACAGGGGGCAATCAGCCCCAGCATTTT.

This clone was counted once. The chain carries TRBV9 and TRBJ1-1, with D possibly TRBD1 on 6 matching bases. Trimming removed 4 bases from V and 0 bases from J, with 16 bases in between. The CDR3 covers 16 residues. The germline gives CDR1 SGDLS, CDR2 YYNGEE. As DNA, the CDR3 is TGTGCCAGCAGCCCTCAATTTCGGGGGCTGAACACTGAAGCTTTCTTT. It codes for CASSPQFRGLNTEAFF.

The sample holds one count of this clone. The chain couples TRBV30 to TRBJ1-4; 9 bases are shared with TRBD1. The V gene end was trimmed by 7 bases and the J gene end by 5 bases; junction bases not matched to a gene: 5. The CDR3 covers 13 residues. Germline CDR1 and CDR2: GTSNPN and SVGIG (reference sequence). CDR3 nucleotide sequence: TGTGCCTCAACCGGGACAGGGAATGAAAAACTGTTTTTT. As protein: CASTGTGNEKLFF.

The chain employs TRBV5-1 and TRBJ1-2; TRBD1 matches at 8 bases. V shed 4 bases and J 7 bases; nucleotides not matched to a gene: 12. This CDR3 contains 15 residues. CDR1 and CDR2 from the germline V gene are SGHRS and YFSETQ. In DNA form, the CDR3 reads TGCGCCAGCAGCCAAGGGACAGGTCCTGCCCCTGGCTACACCTTC. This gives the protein CASSQGTGPAPGYTF.

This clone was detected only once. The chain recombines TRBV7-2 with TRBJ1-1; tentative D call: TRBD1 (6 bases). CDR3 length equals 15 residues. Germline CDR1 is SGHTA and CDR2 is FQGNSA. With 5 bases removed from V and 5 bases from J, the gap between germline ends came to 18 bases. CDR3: CASSLEVRGGTEAFF. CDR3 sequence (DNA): TGTGCCAGCAGCCTGGAGGTCAGGGGAGGTACTGAAGCTTTCTTT.

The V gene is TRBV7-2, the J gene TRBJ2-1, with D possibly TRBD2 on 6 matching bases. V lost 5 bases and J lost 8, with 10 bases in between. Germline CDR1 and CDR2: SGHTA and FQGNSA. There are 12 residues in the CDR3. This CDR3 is CASSRSGYEQFF. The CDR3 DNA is TGTGCCAGCAGCAGAAGCGGGTATGAGCAGTTCTTC.

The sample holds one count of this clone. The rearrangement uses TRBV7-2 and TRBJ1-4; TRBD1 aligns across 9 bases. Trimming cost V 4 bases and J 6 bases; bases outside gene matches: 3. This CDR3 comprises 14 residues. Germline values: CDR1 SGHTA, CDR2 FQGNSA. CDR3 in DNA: TGTGCCAGCAGCTACAGACAGGGGGATGAAAAACTGTTTTTT. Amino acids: CASSYRQGDEKLFF.

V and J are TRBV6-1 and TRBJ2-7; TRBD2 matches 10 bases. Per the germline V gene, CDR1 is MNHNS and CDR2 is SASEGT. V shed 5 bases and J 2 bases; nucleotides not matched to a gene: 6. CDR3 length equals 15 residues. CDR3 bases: TGTGCCAGCAGTCTAACTAGCGGGGCCACCTACGAGCAGTACTTC. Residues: CASSLTSGATYEQYF.

CDR3 in amino acids: CASSEAPRGGVDEQYF. CDR3 in DNA: TGTGCCAGCAGTGAAGCGCCTCGGGGGGGAGTCGACGAGCAGTACTTC. This chain links TRBV2 with TRBJ2-7; 8 bases fit TRBD2. The V gene's germline CDR1 is SNHLY and CDR2 FYNNEI. This CDR3 comprises 16 residues. Unmatched junction bases numbered 9, after V lost 0 bases and J lost 5 bases.

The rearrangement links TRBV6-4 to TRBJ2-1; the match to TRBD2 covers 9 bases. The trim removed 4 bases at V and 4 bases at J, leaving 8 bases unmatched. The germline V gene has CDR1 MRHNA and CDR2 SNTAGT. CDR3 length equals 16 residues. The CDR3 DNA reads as TGTGCCAGCAGTGCCCAACTAGCGGGCCTATACAATGAGCAGTTCTTC. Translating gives CASSAQLAGLYNEQFF.